What follows are 29 T cell receptor beta chains derived from one specimen sequenced in a study of cytomegalovirus exposure and HLA in healthy donors. In the PCR, 60 Vbeta and 13 Jbeta primers were used. TCRdb's table, derived via immunoSEQ multiplex PCR, lists solely in-frame clones and lacks some. Here the sample spans 100,000 to 130,000 clones, 70% to 80% being singletons. Sequenced material: PBMCs. These receptors all stem from a man aged 18 to 30 in good health and CMV-seronegative.

CDR3 loop: CASSQGNGGHQETQYF. Here the CDR3 DNA reads TGTGCCAGCAGCCAGGGGAACGGGGGGCACCAAGAGACCCAGTACTTC. The rearrangement links TRBV4-2 to TRBJ2-5; a possible D gene is TRBD2 (7 bases). Looked up from germline, CDR1 is LGHNA and CDR2 is YNFKEQ. The CDR3 is 16 residues long. The V gene lost 3 bases and the J gene lost 0 bases, with 14 bases spanning the gap.

This clone appeared a single time. The V call is TRBV5-4, the J call TRBJ2-2; 11 bases map to TRBD2. The CDR3 loop spans 19 amino acids. CDR1 is SGHNT and CDR2 is YYREEE in the germline V gene (reference sequence). V trimming: 0 bases; J trimming: 0 bases; junction bases outside the gene matches: 7. The DNA for the CDR3 is TGTGCCAGCAGCTTGGGGCTCCTAGCGGGGGGCTCGAACACCGGGGAGCTGTTTTTT. This gives the protein CASSLGLLAGGSNTGELFF. Supplemented by reference TRBV5-4 and TRBJ2-2, the full variable domain reads ETGVTQSPTHLIKTRGQQVTLRCSSQSGHNTVSWYQQALGQGPQFIFQYYREEENGRGNFPPRFSGLQFPNYSSELNVNALELDDSALYLCASSLGLLAGGSNTGELFFGEGSRLTVL.

V gene TRBV7-8 combines with J gene TRBJ2-1; the match to TRBD2 covers 10 bases. Germline assignment: CDR1 SGHVS and CDR2 FQNEAQ. Trimming at V came to 1 base and at J to 6 bases, leaving 3 bases not matched to a gene. CDR3 length: 15 residues. CDR3: CASSLVAGGTNEQFF. DNA for the CDR3: TGTGCCAGCAGCTTAGTAGCGGGGGGAACCAATGAGCAGTTCTTC.

This clone has a single count. V usage is TRBV7-9 and J usage is TRBJ1-1; D ambiguous. From germline, CDR1 is SEHNR and CDR2 FQNEAQ (reference sequence). V lost 1 base, J lost 0 bases, and 21 bases lay in between. CDR3 length equals 19 residues. CDR3 amino acids: CASSLDSFSGERLNTEAFF. The CDR3 DNA reads as TGTGCCAGCAGCTTAGACTCCTTCTCCGGGGAACGGTTGAACACTGAAGCTTTCTTT. The whole variable domain, remainder taken from reference TRBV7-9 and TRBJ1-1, is DTGVSQNPRHKITKRGQNVTFRCDPISEHNRLYWYRQTLGQGPEFLTYFQNEAQLEKSRLLSDRFSAERPKGSFSTLEIQRTEQGDSAMYLCASSLDSFSGERLNTEAFFGQGTRLTVV.

This clone was recorded a few times. The CDR3 bases are TGCGCCAGCAGCCAGGGGCCCGGGACACCCACTTTAAACTATGGCTACACCTTC. As protein: CASSQGPGTPTLNYGYTF. The chain is built from TRBV4-3 and TRBJ1-2; possible D gene TRBD1, 6 bases. V lost 3 bases to trimming and J lost 2 bases, with 22 bases between them. Germline loops: CDR1 LGHNA, CDR2 YSLEER. The CDR3 loop spans 18 amino acids.

In its sample, this clone was seen a few times. The gene calls are TRBV4-3 and TRBJ2-1; 11 bases match TRBD2. CDR1 and CDR2 (germline): LGHNA, YSLEER. V trimming: 4 bases; J trimming: 7 bases; junction bases outside the gene matches: 9. The length of the CDR3 is 16 residues. The CDR3 sequence is CASSPDSGGAGNEQFF. The CDR3, as DNA: TGCGCCAGCAGCCCGGATAGCGGGGGGGCCGGTAATGAGCAGTTCTTC.

V usage is TRBV19 and J usage is TRBJ2-3; 11 bases fit TRBD2. The CDR3 sequence is 15 residues long. V trimming: 6 bases; J trimming: 1 base; junction bases outside the gene matches: 3. Germline loops: CDR1 LNHDA, CDR2 SQIVND (reference sequence). In DNA, the CDR3 is TGTGCCAGTAGGCCGGGACTAGCGGGCACAGATACGCAGTATTTT. Its protein product is CASRPGLAGTDTQYF.

This clone was seen only a few times. This chain connects TRBV2 to TRBJ2-7; 10 bases fit TRBD2. Germline V CDR1 and CDR2: SNHLY, FYNNEI. The CDR3 is 16 amino acids. V lost 6 bases and J lost 1; bases outside the gene matches: 9. The CDR3 protein is CASRGGYSGGSYEQYF. For the CDR3, the DNA is TGTGCCAGCAGGGGGGGCTATAGCGGGGGGTCCTACGAGCAGTACTTC.

The CDR3 protein is CASSSSSVGNTEAFF. CDR3 nucleotides: TGTGCCAGCAGTTCCTCTAGCGTTGGGAACACTGAAGCTTTCTTT. The V and J genes are TRBV6-6 and TRBJ1-1; no reliable D call. Trimming removed 4 bases at V and 1 base at J, with 13 bases between. Germline CDR1 and CDR2: MNHNY and SVGAGI (reference sequence). The CDR3 spans 15 residues.

CDR3 sequence reads: CASSKADSYNSPLHF. The CDR3 region has the DNA TGTGCCAGCAGCAAAGCCGACAGCTATAATTCACCCCTCCACTTT. The rearrangement uses TRBV21-1 and TRBJ1-6; TRBD1 is the table's D call and was not checked against the DNA. TRBV21-1 is recorded as a pseudogene. This CDR3 has 15 amino acids.

CDR3 nucleotides: TGCGCCAGCAGCTTGTCCCTGGGGGCTAGGGATGGCGATGGCTACACCTTC. This sequence encodes CASSLSLGARDGDGYTF. The rearrangement links TRBV5-1 to TRBJ1-2, with D perhaps matching TRBD1 (6 bases). Germline loops: CDR1 SGHRS, CDR2 YFSETQ. V was cut by 1 base and J by 6 bases, with 22 bases left in between. The CDR3 is 17 amino acids.

The chain is built from TRBV27 and TRBJ1-1, with D tentatively TRBD1 (6 bases). CDR1 and CDR2 (germline): MNHEY, SMNVEV (reference sequence). The CDR3 covers 14 residues. Trimming took 6 bases from V and 4 from J, leaving 15 bases between them. Here the CDR3 DNA reads TGTGCCAGCAGGCAACAGGGTGGGGGCACTGAAGCTTTCTTT. Protein: CASRQQGGGTEAFF.

The CDR3 DNA is TGCGCCAGCAGCTTTTCCGGGACAGGGGTGGACGGGGAGCTGTTTTTT. Translating it yields CASSFSGTGVDGELFF. The chain carries TRBV5-1 and TRBJ2-2, with 10 bases aligning to TRBD1. V lost 2 bases to trimming and J lost 7 bases; unmatched junction nucleotides: 8. This CDR3 is 16 amino acids long. Germline V gene data show CDR1 as SGHRS and CDR2 as YFSETQ.

CDR3 loop: CASKRSTSEAFF. The CDR3 DNA reads as TGCGCCAGCAAGAGGTCGACCAGTGAAGCTTTCTTT. The V call is TRBV4-1, the J call TRBJ1-1; D unresolved. CDR1 is MGHRA, CDR2 YSYEKL, per germline. There are 12 residues in the CDR3. V was cut by 7 bases and J by 7 bases, with 13 bases left in between.

The V and J genes are TRBV29-1 and TRBJ2-3; 7 bases map to TRBD2. Trimming at V came to 6 bases and at J to 6 bases, leaving 12 bases not matched to a gene. CDR3 length equals 14 residues. The germline V gene encodes CDR1 SQVTM and CDR2 ANQGSEA. The CDR3 here is CSVGVAGAIDTQYF. In DNA, the CDR3 is TGCAGCGTGGGGGTAGCGGGCGCTATCGATACGCAGTATTTT.

The rearrangement joins TRBV15 to TRBJ2-3; D gene ambiguous. The germline CDR1 and CDR2 sequences are LNHNV and YYDKDF (reference sequence). With 0 bases removed from V and 5 bases from J, the gap between germline ends came to 6 bases. The CDR3 covers 13 residues. The CDR3: CATSRDRLDTQYF. The CDR3 DNA follows: TGTGCCACCAGCAGAGACAGATTAGATACGCAGTATTTT.

This clone was observed once. The chain recombines TRBV7-9 with TRBJ1-1, with D unclear. Germline V gives CDR1 SEHNR, CDR2 FQNEAQ (reference sequence). V lost 1 base and J 2 bases, leaving 11 bases between the germline ends. The CDR3 is 15 residues long. The CDR3 bases are TGTGCCAGCAGCTTAGATCGCGGGTTAAACACTGAAGCTTTCTTT. This translates into CASSLDRGLNTEAFF.

This chain uses TRBV7-3 with TRBJ2-7, with 7 bases lining up with TRBD2. V lost 4 bases and J lost 1; bases outside the gene matches: 1. This CDR3 region has 13 residues. Germline CDR1 and CDR2: SGHTA and FQGTGA. The DNA of the CDR3 is TGTGCCAGCAGCTCCGGGGGGTCCTACGAGCAGTACTTC. As protein: CASSSGGSYEQYF.

V gene TRBV20-1 combines with J gene TRBJ1-2; D perhaps matches TRBD1 (6 bases). Germline CDR1 reads DFQATT; CDR2 reads SNEGSKA (reference sequence). CDR3 length: 9 residues. CDR3 nucleotides: TGCATGGGGACACCTGGCTACACCTTC. Protein product: CMGTPGYTF.

The chain has TRBV5-1 and TRBJ2-1; TRBD1 matches 7 bases. The CDR3 has 14 residues. Trimming at V came to 2 bases and at J to 5 bases, leaving 4 bases not matched to a gene. Germline-derived CDR1 and CDR2 are SGHRS and YFSETQ. CDR3 sequence: CASSLRGPNNEQFF. CDR3 nucleotides: TGCGCCAGCAGCTTAAGGGGGCCCAACAATGAGCAGTTCTTC. The complete variable domain, with remaining parts taken from reference TRBV5-1 and TRBJ2-1, reads KAGVTQTPRYLIKTRGQQVTLSCSPISGHRSVSWYQQTPGQGLQFLFEYFSETQRNKGNFPGRFSGRQFSNSRSEMNVSTLELGDSALYLCASSLRGPNNEQFFGPGTRLTVL.

The chain has TRBV2 and TRBJ1-1; D may be TRBD1 (5 bases). CDR3 length equals 17 residues. CDR1 and CDR2 from the germline V gene are SNHLY and FYNNEI. Trimming removed 7 bases from V and 3 bases from J, with 24 bases in between. Written as DNA, the CDR3 is TGTGCCAGCATCAAACACCGGGGGAAGGGCCGCGACACTGAAGCTTTCTTT. This encodes CASIKHRGKGRDTEAFF.

The chain joins TRBV19 to TRBJ2-2; no firm D call. V dropped 7 bases and J dropped 6 bases, with 9 bases sitting between them. This CDR3 contains 12 residues. The germline gives CDR1 LNHDA, CDR2 SQIVND (reference sequence). CDR3 bases: TGTGCCAGTAAAAGCCCGTCCGGGGAGCTGTTTTTT. This sequence encodes CASKSPSGELFF.

This clone occurred once. The CDR3 nucleotides read TGTGCCAGCAGCTTGGTAGGGGGGGACGAGCAGTACTTC. Translating it yields CASSLVGGDEQYF. V usage is TRBV5-4 and J usage is TRBJ2-7; possibly TRBD2 for D (7 bases). Germline V gene lookup returns CDR1 SGHNT and CDR2 YYREEE (reference sequence). V was shortened by 0 bases and J by 5 bases, with 9 bases between the two germline ends. The CDR3 runs 13 residues.

This clone was counted a few times. This rearrangement joins TRBV29-1 to TRBJ1-3; no reliable D call. Germline V gene data show CDR1 as SQVTM and CDR2 as ANQGSEA. The V and J ends lost 4 bases and 0 bases respectively, with 7 bases between them. There are 13 residues in the CDR3. The CDR3 spells CSVVSFSGNTIYF. CDR3 DNA: TGCAGCGTTGTGTCGTTCTCTGGAAACACCATATATTTT.

V and J are TRBV5-4 and TRBJ2-1; tentatively, D is TRBD1 (5 bases). There are 15 residues in the CDR3. Deletions cut 0 bases from V and 8 bases from J, with 15 bases between. Germline V CDR1 and CDR2: SGHNT, YYREEE (reference sequence). The CDR3 is CASSLERSGLHEQFF. In DNA, the CDR3 is TGTGCCAGCAGCTTGGAAAGATCAGGGCTCCATGAGCAGTTCTTC.

The J gene is TRBJ2-3, the V gene TRBV6-5; TRBD1 might be the D (6 bases). Trimming stripped 6 bases from V and 1 base from J, with 11 bases between. Germline values: CDR1 MNHEY, CDR2 SVGAGI. This CDR3 comprises 14 residues. The CDR3 DNA reads as TGTGCCAGCAGAGACCGACAGGGCACAGATACGCAGTATTTT. Its translation: CASRDRQGTDTQYF.

On this clone itself: One end of the junction does not line up with germline, which may come from a read error. The chain is built from TRBV7-9 and TRBJ1-1, with TRBD1 matching over 7 bases. The germline CDR1 and CDR2 sequences are SEHNR and FQNEAQ (reference sequence). This CDR3 contains 18 residues. The CDR3 loop is CSSSLGVGQTLRDTEAFF. CDR3 DNA sequence: TGTTCCAGCAGCTTAGGTGTGGGACAGACATTGAGGGACACTGAAGCTTTCTTT.

V gene TRBV13 combines with J gene TRBJ2-1; D is possibly TRBD2 (6 bases). In germline, CDR1 is PRHDT, CDR2 FYEKMQ (reference sequence). V lost 2 bases to trimming and J lost 2 bases, with 16 bases between them. This CDR3 region has 17 residues. For the CDR3, the DNA is TGTGCCAGCAGCTTAAGGCCTCGGCTAGCGACCTACAATGAGCAGTTCTTC. This encodes CASSLRPRLATYNEQFF.

The chain uses TRBV11-3 and TRBJ2-7, with unresolved D. In germline, CDR1 is SGHNT, CDR2 YENEEA. Trimming took 4 bases from V and 6 from J, leaving 16 bases between them. The CDR3 contains 14 residues. As DNA, the CDR3 is TGTGCCAGCAGCTCCGATTCTAGTTCTCTCGAGCAGTACTTC. Translating gives CASSSDSSSLEQYF.